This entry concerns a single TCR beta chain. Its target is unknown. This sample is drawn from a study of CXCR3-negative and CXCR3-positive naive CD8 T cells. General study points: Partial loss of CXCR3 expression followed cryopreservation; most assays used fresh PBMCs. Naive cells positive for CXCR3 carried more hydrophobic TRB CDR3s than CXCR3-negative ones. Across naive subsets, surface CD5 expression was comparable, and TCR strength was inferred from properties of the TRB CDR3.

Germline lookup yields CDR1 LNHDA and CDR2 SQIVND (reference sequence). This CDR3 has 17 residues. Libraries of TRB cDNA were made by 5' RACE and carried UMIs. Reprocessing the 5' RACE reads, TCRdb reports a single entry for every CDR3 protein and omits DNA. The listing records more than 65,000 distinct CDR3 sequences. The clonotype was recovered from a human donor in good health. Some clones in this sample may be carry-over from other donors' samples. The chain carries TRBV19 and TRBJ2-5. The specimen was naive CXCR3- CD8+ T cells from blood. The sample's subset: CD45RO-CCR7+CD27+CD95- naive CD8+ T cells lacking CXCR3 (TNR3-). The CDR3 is CASSIFVATSYQETQYF.